The T cell receptor beta chain described here comes from a study of T cells in Graves' hyperthyroidism and ophthalmopathy. At least ten counts were recorded for this clonotype. Each diagnosis drew on symptoms, thyroxine, TRAb, thyroid ultrasound and orbital computed tomography findings. TCR beta CDR3 region amplification was performed from RNA transcripts. A set of HTBI primers served as the primers for a first-round RT-PCR of the TCR CDR3. TCRdb reprocessed the multiplex PCR reads with MiXCR, giving one entry per CDR3 protein. The repertoire consists of under 350,000 distinct CDR3 sequences, with 25% occurring once and the leading ten covering roughly a quarter. Germline CDR1 and CDR2: DFQATT and SNEGSKA (reference sequence). The CDR3 loop spans 17 amino acids. The V segment lost 2 bases and the J segment 5 bases; nucleotides outside the gene matches: 14.

The rearrangement joins TRBV20-1 to TRBJ2-1, with 8 nucleotides matching TRBD2. Material: blood. This TCR was recovered from a man aged 40-50 years with Graves' hyperthyroidism that later progressed to Graves' ophthalmopathy. This CDR3 is CSARTNTGGRRNNEQFF. CDR3 coding DNA: TGCAGTGCTAGAACCAATACGGGCGGGAGGAGGAACAATGAGCAGTTCTTC.